This TCR beta chain was recovered during a study of blood T cell repertoires in COVID-19. Deletions cut 3 bases from V and 3 bases from J, with 12 bases between. The CDR3 length is 14 residues. Per the germline V gene, CDR1 is LGHDT and CDR2 is YNNKEL (reference sequence). Assay used: immunoSEQ multiplex PCR; TCRdb lists only in-frame clones, some missing. The sample lists under 300,000 clones, 80% to 90% occurring once. The source is a woman aged 30 to 39 with COVID-19, enrolled during active disease. Source material: peripheral blood. The chain has TRBV3-1 (or the pseudogene TRBV3-2) and TRBJ2-7, with D perhaps TRBD2 (5 bases). CDR3 protein: CASSQQPDYYEQYF. As DNA, the CDR3 is TGTGCCAGCAGCCAGCAACCTGACTACTACGAGCAGTACTTC.